This T cell receptor (beta chain) originates from a study of T cell responses to AZD1222 COVID-19 vaccine. The CDR3 is made up of 12 amino acids. Deletions cut 4 bases from V and 9 bases from J, with 12 bases between. Germline CDR1 and CDR2: LNHDA and SQIVND (reference sequence). Using immunoSEQ multiplex PCR, the repertoire was profiled, and TCRdb retains in-frame clones only, with some absent. The data contain 150,000 to 200,000 clones, approximately 92% of them singletons. This rearrangement joins TRBV19 to TRBJ1-2; TRBD1 is a possible D gene (5 bases). This TCR derives from an adult in good health. The input for sequencing was peripheral blood, taken on day 0 of AZD1222 vaccination. CDR3 bases: TGTGCCAGTAGTACTCCGGGACGGCGCTACACCTTC. Translation: CASSTPGRRYTF.